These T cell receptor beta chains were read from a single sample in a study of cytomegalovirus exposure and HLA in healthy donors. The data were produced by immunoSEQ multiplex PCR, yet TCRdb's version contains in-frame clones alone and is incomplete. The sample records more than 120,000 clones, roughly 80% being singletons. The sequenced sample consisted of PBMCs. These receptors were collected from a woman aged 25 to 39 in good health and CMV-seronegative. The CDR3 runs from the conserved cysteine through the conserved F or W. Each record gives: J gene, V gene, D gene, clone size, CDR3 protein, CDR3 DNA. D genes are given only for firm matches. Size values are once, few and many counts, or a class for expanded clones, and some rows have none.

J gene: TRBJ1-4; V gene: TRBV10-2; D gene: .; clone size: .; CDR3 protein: CASSESGVVEKLFF; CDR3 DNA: TGCGCCAGCAGTGAGTCAGGGGTAGTAGAAAAACTGTTTTTT
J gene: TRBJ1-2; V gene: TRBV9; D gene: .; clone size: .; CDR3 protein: CASSPRGGDYGYTF; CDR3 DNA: TGTGCCAGCAGCCCTCGTGGGGGGGACTATGGCTACACCTTC
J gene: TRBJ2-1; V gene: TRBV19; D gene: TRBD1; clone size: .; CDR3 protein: CASKWDSYDNEQFF; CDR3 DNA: TGTGCCAGTAAATGGGACAGCTATGACAATGAGCAGTTCTTC
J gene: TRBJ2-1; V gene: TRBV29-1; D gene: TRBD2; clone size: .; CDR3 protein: CSVEGLAGGTYNEQFF; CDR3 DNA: TGCAGCGTTGAGGGACTAGCGGGAGGGACCTACAATGAGCAGTTCTTC
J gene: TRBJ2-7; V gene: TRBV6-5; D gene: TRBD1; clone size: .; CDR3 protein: CASSTGTGYEQYF; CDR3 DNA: TGTGCCAGCAGTACCGGGACAGGCTACGAGCAGTACTTC
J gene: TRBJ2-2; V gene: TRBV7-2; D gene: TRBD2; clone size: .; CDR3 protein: CASSPPAGGTGELFF; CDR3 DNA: TGTGCCAGCAGCCCCCCGGCGGGAGGCACCGGGGAGCTGTTTTTT
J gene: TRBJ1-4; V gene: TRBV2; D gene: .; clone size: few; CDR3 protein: CASGQPNEKLFF; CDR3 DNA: TGTGCCAGCGGACAGCCTAATGAAAAACTGTTTTTT
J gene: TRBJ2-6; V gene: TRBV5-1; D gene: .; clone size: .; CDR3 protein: CASSLAVGSGANVLTF; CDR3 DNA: TGCGCCAGCAGCTTGGCCGTCGGCTCTGGGGCCAACGTCCTGACTTTC
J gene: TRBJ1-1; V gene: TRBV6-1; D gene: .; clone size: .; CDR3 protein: CASSESAGTLEYTEAFF; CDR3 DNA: TGTGCCAGCAGTGAATCGGCAGGCACCCTCGAGTACACTGAAGCTTTCTTT
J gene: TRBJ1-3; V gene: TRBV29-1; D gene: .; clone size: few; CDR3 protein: CSVAGSGNTIYF; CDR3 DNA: TGCAGCGTTGCCGGCTCTGGAAACACCATATATTTT
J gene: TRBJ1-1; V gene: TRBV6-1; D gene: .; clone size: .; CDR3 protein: CASSEGASALGAFF; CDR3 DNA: TGTGCCAGCAGTGAAGGCGCCAGCGCCCTTGGGGCTTTCTTT
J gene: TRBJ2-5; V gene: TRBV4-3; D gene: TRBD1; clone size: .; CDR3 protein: CASSQDTGEETQYF; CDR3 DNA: TGCGCCAGCAGCCAAGATACAGGGGAAGAGACCCAGTACTTC
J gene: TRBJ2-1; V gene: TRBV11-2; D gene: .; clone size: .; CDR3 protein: CASSLPQEHYNEQFF; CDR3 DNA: TGTGCCAGCAGCCTCCCCCAGGAACACTACAATGAGCAGTTCTTC
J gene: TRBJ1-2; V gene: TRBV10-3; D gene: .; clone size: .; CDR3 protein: CAIRGLYGYTF; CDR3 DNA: TGTGCCATCAGGGGCCTGTATGGCTACACCTTC
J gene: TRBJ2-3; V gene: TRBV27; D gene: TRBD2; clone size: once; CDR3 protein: CASSHSGGVPDTQYF; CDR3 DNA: TGTGCCAGCAGTCATAGCGGGGGGGTCCCAGATACGCAGTATTTT
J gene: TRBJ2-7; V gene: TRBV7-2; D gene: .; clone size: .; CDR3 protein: CASSLQGEYPYEQYF; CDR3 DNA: TGTGCCAGCAGCTTACAGGGCGAATACCCCTACGAGCAGTACTTC
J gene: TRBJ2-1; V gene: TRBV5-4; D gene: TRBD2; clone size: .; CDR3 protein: CASSLASGGGREQFF; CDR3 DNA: TGTGCCAGCAGCTTGGCCAGCGGGGGGGGTCGGGAGCAGTTCTTC
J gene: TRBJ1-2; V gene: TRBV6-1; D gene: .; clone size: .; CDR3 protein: CASSPEWGQYHGYTF; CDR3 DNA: TGTGCCAGCAGTCCAGAGTGGGGGCAATACCATGGCTACACCTTC
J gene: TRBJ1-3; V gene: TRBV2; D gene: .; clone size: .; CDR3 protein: CASRIRERAGNTIYF; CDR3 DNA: TGTGCCAGCAGGATCCGGGAAAGGGCTGGAAACACCATATATTTT
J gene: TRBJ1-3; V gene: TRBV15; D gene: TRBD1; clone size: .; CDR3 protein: CATSRDRGPGNTIYF; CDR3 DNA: TGTGCCACCAGCAGAGACAGGGGGCCTGGAAACACCATATATTTT
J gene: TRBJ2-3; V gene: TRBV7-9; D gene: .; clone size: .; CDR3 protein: CSSRRSSSTDTQYF; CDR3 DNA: TGTTCCAGCCGGCGGAGTTCTAGCACAGATACGCAGTATTTT
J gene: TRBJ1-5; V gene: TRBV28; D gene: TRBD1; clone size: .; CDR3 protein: CASRILRDRVQPQHF; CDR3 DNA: TGTGCCAGCAGAATCCTCCGGGACAGGGTTCAGCCCCAGCATTTT
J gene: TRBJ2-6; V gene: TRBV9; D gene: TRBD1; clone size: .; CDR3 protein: CASSGGQVVSGANVLTF; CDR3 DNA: TGTGCCAGCAGCGGGGGACAGGTGGTCTCTGGGGCCAACGTCCTGACTTTC
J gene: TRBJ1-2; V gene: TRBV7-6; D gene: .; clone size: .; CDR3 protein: CASSLGRGQGYTF; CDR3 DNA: TGTGCCAGCAGCTTAGGCAGGGGCCAGGGCTACACCTTC
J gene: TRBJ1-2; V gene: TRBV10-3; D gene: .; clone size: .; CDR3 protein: CAISESPKGGSSGYTF; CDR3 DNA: TGTGCCATCAGTGAGTCGCCGAAGGGGGGGTCGAGTGGCTACACCTTC
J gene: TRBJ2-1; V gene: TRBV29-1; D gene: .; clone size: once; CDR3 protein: CSVEDLQRERYLLYNEQFF; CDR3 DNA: TGCAGCGTTGAAGATCTTCAAAGAGAGCGGTACCTCCTCTACAATGAGCAGTTCTTC
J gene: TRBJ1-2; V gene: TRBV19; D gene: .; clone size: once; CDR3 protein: CASSISSRGYGYTF; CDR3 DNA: TGTGCCAGTAGTATATCCTCCAGGGGCTATGGCTACACCTTC
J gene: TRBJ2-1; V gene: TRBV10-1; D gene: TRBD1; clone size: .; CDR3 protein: CASSESLDRERQFF; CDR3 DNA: TGCGCCAGCAGTGAGTCCCTGGACAGGGAGAGGCAGTTCTTC
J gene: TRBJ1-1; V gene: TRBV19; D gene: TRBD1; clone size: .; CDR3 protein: CASSRGQTNTEAFF; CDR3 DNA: TGTGCCAGTAGTAGGGGACAGACGAACACTGAAGCTTTCTTT
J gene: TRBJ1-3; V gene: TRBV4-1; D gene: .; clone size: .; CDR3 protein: CASSTDRNSGNTIYF; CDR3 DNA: TGCGCCAGCAGCACGGACAGAAACTCTGGAAACACCATATATTTT
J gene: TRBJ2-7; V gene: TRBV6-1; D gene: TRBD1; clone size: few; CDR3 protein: CASSAGQDYEQYF; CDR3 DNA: TGTGCCAGCAGTGCTGGACAGGACTACGAGCAGTACTTC
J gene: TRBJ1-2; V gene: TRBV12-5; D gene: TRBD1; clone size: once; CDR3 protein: CASGFSDRVRRFYGYTF; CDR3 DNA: TGTGCTAGTGGTTTTTCGGACAGGGTTAGGAGGTTCTATGGCTACACCTTC
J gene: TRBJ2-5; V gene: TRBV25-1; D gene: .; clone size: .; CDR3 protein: CASSEPIRETQYF; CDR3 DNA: TGTGCCAGCAGTGAACCAATACGGGAGACCCAGTACTTC
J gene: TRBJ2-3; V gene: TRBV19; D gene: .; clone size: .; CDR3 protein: CASSISRSTDTQYF; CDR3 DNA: TGTGCCAGTAGTATTTCCAGGTCCACAGATACGCAGTATTTT
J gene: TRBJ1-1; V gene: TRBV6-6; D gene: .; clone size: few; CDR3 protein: CASRTRTGVNTEAFF; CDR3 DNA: TGTGCCAGCAGAACGCGTACAGGAGTGAACACTGAAGCTTTCTTT
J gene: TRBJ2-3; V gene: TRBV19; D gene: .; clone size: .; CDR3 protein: CASTDRNTDTQYF; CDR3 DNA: TGTGCCTCTACGGACAGAAACACAGATACGCAGTATTTT
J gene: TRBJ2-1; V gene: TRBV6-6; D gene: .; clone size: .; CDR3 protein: CASSYGGAGAEEQFF; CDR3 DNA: TGTGCCAGCAGTTACGGGGGAGCAGGGGCTGAGGAGCAGTTCTTC
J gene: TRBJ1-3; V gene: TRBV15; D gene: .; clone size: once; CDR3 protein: CATSREYSGNTIYF; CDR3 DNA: TGTGCCACCAGCAGAGAGTACTCTGGAAACACCATATATTTT
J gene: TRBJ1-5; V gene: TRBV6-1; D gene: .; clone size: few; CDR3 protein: CASSDVGLLNQPQHF; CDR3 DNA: TGTGCCAGCAGCGACGTCGGACTGCTCAATCAGCCCCAGCATTTT
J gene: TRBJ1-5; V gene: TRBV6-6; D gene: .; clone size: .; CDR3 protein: CASSGVQVNQPQHF; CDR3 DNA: TGTGCCAGCAGCGGGGTTCAAGTCAATCAGCCCCAGCATTTT
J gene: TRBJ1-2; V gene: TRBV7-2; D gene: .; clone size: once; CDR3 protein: CASSLPSGHNYGYTF; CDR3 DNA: TGTGCCAGCAGCTTACCTTCTGGACATAACTATGGCTACACCTTC
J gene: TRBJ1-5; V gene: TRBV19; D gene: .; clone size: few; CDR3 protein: CASSISTRQPQHF; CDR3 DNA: TGTGCCAGTAGTATCTCGACGAGGCAGCCCCAGCATTTT
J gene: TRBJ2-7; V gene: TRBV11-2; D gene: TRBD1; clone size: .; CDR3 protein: CASSLLGTGREQYF; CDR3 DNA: TGTGCCAGCAGCTTATTGGGGACAGGTCGCGAGCAGTACTTC
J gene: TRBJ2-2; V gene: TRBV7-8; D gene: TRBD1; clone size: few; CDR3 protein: CASRIGGQGGTGELFF; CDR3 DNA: TGTGCCAGCAGGATAGGGGGACAGGGAGGCACCGGGGAGCTGTTTTTT
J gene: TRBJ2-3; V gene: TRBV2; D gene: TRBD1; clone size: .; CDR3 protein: CASRRQGALDTQYF; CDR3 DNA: TGTGCCAGCAGAAGACAGGGGGCACTTGATACGCAGTATTTT
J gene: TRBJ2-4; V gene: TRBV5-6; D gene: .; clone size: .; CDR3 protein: CASSLLGENIQYF; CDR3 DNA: TGTGCCAGCAGCTTGTTAGGGGAAAACATTCAGTACTTC
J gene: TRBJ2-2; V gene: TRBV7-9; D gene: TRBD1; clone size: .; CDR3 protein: CASSGGQGWTGELFF; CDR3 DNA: TGTGCCAGCAGCGGCGGACAGGGATGGACCGGGGAGCTGTTTTTT
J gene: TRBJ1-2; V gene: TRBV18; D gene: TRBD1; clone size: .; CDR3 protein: CASSPTQGNECGYTF; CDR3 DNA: TGTGCCAGCTCACCGACACAGGGGAATGAATGCGGCTACACCTTC
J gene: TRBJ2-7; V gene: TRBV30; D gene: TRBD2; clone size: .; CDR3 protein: CAWSASSGSYEQYF; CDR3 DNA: TGTGCCTGGAGTGCCTCTAGCGGATCCTACGAGCAGTACTTC